This TCR beta chain was sequenced for a study of T cell responses to AZD1222 COVID-19 vaccine. Study results and limitations: Unmutated variant regions reportedly attract nearly half of all spike-specific TCRs. Sampled repertoires all dated from after the peak T cell response. White British people made up most donors, females outnumbered males, and clonal diversity was possibly underestimated. Breadth and depth of Spike-specific TCRs rose after two AZD1222 doses.

TCRdb keeps only in-frame clones here, not all; method: immunoSEQ multiplex PCR. The table lists 200,000 or so clones, 87% of them singletons. Remarks on this clone: Its antigen remains unidentified.

The CDR3 length is 11 residues. Germline CDR1 DFQATT, CDR2 SNEGSKA (reference sequence). Trimming stripped 7 bases from V and 8 bases from J, with 14 bases between. This chain links TRBV20-1 with TRBJ1-2; D remains unclear. The receptor was isolated from an adult in good health. The source was peripheral blood, collected on day 0 of MenACWY control vaccination. CDR3 bases: TGCAGTGGCCTACGGGGTCAGGGCTACACCTTC. This sequence encodes CSGLRGQGYTF.